This TCR beta chain was observed in a study of tumor-infiltrating lymphocytes in primary liver carcinoma. About this clonotype: Mismatch with germline at one junction end may stem from a read error.

Co-extraction of both nucleic acids (RNA and DNA) used roughly 20-34 mg of unsorted bulk tissue. There were over 85% viable tumor cells in every single sample of tumor. Germline values: CDR1 SGHNT, CDR2 YYREEE (reference sequence). This CDR3 comprises 14 residues. The input was 500 ng total RNA; TCR beta cDNA was made from it with a constant-region primer. Libraries of TCR beta came from three nested multiplex PCR rounds with slightly modified ARM-PCR. Investigators reported that the first two PCR rounds, at about 9 cycles each, used TRBV1-TRBV30 forward primers with a C-beta reverse primer. Via MiXCR, TCRdb re-called the multiplex PCR reads, giving one row per CDR3 protein. The sample has 95,000 to 100,000 distinct CDR3 sequences; 65% to 75% are singletons.

The specimen sequenced was liver tumor tissue from sampling region 2. This sample's subset: tumor region T2, inferior pole. The chain is built from TRBV5-4 and TRBJ2-1, with no clear D. This TCR came from a woman aged 60-70 years with primary liver carcinoma and hepatitis B virus infection. CDR3 residues: CATSSSSSYNEQFF. The CDR3 region has the DNA TGTGCCACCAGCTCAAGCAGCTCCTACAATGAGCAGTTCTTT.